This TCR beta chain originates from a study of blood T cell repertoires in COVID-19. Study overall: Samples came from the United States, Italy and Spain, spanning acute and convalescent COVID-19. Nucleic acid was either cDNA or gDNA, and it came from T cells, B-cell-depleted T cells, or PBMCs.

Germline CDR1 and CDR2: LNHDA and SQIVND (reference sequence). The CDR3 runs 13 residues. Trimming removed 5 bases at V and 3 bases at J, with 10 bases between. Sequenced by immunoSEQ multiplex PCR; TCRdb stores in-frame clones only, minus some. The data contain about 460,000 clones, 88% of them singletons. Individuals aged about 18 to 100 years were recruited from 24 US areas. This receptor was obtained from a woman in her fifties or sixties who had recovered from COVID-19. Sequenced sample: PBMCs or T cells enriched from blood (not recorded which). The J gene is TRBJ1-1, the V gene TRBV19, with D tentatively TRBD1 (5 bases). The CDR3 loop reads CASSRWGDTEAFF. CDR3 in DNA: TGTGCCAGTAGTCGGTGGGGGGACACTGAAGCTTTCTTT.